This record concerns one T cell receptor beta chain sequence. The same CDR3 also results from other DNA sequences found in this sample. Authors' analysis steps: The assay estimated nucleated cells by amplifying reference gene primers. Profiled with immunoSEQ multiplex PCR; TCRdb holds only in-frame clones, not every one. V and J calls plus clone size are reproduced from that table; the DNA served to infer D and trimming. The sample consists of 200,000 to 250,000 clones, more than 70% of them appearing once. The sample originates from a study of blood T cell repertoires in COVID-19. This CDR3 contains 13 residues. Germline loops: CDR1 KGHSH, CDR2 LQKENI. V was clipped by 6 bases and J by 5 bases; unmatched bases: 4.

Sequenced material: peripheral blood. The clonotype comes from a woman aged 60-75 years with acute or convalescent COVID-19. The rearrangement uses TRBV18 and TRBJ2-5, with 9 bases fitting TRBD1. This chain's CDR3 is CASSPGQGETQYF. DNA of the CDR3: TGTGCCAGCTCGCCGGGACAGGGTGAGACCCAGTACTTC.